Listed below are T cell receptor beta chains from one sample, sequenced in a study of T cells in Graves' hyperthyroidism and ophthalmopathy. TCRdb recomputed calls from the multiplex PCR reads with MiXCR, one row per CDR3 protein. The data contain around 300,000 distinct CDR3 sequences, 22% of them seen just once; the ten biggest clones take up around 60%. The sequencing sample was made of blood. These receptors all come from a young man with Graves' ophthalmopathy. Each CDR3 is given with its conserved first and last residue. A D gene is named only where the DNA matches it firmly. The listing skips clone size in some rows; elsewhere it reads once, few, many or a size class.

J gene: TRBJ2-5; clone size: NA; CDR3 length: 14; D gene: TRBD2; V gene: TRBV5-1; CDR3 DNA: TGCGCCAGCAGCTTAAGCGGGAGCTGGGAGACCCAGTACTTC; CDR3 protein: CASSLSGSWETQYF
J gene: TRBJ2-1; clone size: many; CDR3 length: 12; D gene: NA; V gene: TRBV3-1; CDR3 DNA: TGTGCCAGCAGCCACAATCGTTATGAGCAGTTCTTC; CDR3 protein: CASSHNRYEQFF
J gene: TRBJ1-1; clone size: many; CDR3 length: 13; D gene: NA; V gene: TRBV5-1; CDR3 DNA: TGCGCCAGCGCTGGCAGGGGAGACACTGAAGCTTTCTTT; CDR3 protein: CASAGRGDTEAFF
J gene: TRBJ2-5; clone size: few; CDR3 length: 12; D gene: NA; V gene: TRBV24-1; CDR3 DNA: TGTGCCACCAGTGATACCCGTGGGACCCAGTACTTC; CDR3 protein: CATSDTRGTQYF
J gene: TRBJ1-1; clone size: many; CDR3 length: 13; D gene: NA; V gene: TRBV30; CDR3 DNA: TGTGCCTGGAGTGTACTAAAGGGGACTGAAGCTTTCTTT; CDR3 protein: CAWSVLKGTEAFF
J gene: TRBJ2-1; clone size: NA; CDR3 length: 17; D gene: NA; V gene: TRBV7-3; CDR3 DNA: TGTGCCAGCAGCTTAACGGGTAGCGGTCCTCTGGCCCATGAGCAGTTCTTC; CDR3 protein: CASSLTGSGPLAHEQFF
J gene: TRBJ2-7; clone size: NA; CDR3 length: 15; D gene: NA; V gene: TRBV13; CDR3 DNA: TGTGCCAGCAGCTCGGAGGGTGGTAACCGCTACGAGCAGTACTTC; CDR3 protein: CASSSEGGNRYEQYF
J gene: TRBJ2-7; clone size: NA; CDR3 length: 12; D gene: TRBD1; V gene: TRBV30; CDR3 DNA: TGTGCCTGGAGCCAGGGGGCTGGAGAGCAGTACTTC; CDR3 protein: CAWSQGAGEQYF
J gene: TRBJ2-1; clone size: many; CDR3 length: 16; D gene: TRBD2; V gene: TRBV18; CDR3 DNA: TGTGCCAGCTCACGGTTACTAGCGGGAGTGGGCAATGAGCAGTTCTTC; CDR3 protein: CASSRLLAGVGNEQFF
J gene: TRBJ1-3; clone size: NA; CDR3 length: 15; D gene: TRBD1; V gene: TRBV20-1; CDR3 DNA: TGCAGTGCTGAACCCGGGACAGGGGCTGGAAACACCATATATTTT; CDR3 protein: CSAEPGTGAGNTIYF
J gene: TRBJ1-5; clone size: few; CDR3 length: 16; D gene: NA; V gene: TRBV20-1; CDR3 DNA: TGCAGTGCTAGAGATTTCGTCCGGGGGGCGTTTCAGCCCCAGCATTTT; CDR3 protein: CSARDFVRGAFQPQHF
J gene: TRBJ2-2; clone size: few; CDR3 length: 13; D gene: NA; V gene: TRBV30; CDR3 DNA: TGTGCCTGGAGTGAGAGGCGTGGCGGGGAGCTGTTTTTT; CDR3 protein: CAWSERRGGELFF
J gene: TRBJ2-5; clone size: NA; CDR3 length: 13; D gene: TRBD1; V gene: TRBV5-1; CDR3 DNA: TGCGCCAGCAGCGCACAGGGGGCTGAGACCCAGTACTTC; CDR3 protein: CASSAQGAETQYF
J gene: TRBJ1-6; clone size: many; CDR3 length: 14; D gene: TRBD1; V gene: TRBV2; CDR3 DNA: TGTGCCAGCAGACCGGACAGGACTAATTCACCCCTCCACTTT; CDR3 protein: CASRPDRTNSPLHF
J gene: TRBJ2-7; clone size: many; CDR3 length: 15; D gene: NA; V gene: TRBV20-1; CDR3 DNA: TGCAGTGCTAGAGATGGGACCGCCCCGGGGTTTGAGCAGTACTTC; CDR3 protein: CSARDGTAPGFEQYF
J gene: TRBJ1-1; clone size: NA; CDR3 length: 15; D gene: NA; V gene: TRBV18; CDR3 DNA: TGTGCCAGCTCACCATTCAGGGGCGCGAACACTGAAGCTTTCTTT; CDR3 protein: CASSPFRGANTEAFF
J gene: TRBJ1-4; clone size: many; CDR3 length: 17; D gene: TRBD1; V gene: TRBV11-3; CDR3 DNA: TGTGCCAGCACCTACGGGACAGGGGTCGGTCCTAATGAAAAACTGTTTTTT; CDR3 protein: CASTYGTGVGPNEKLFF
J gene: TRBJ2-7; clone size: few; CDR3 length: 12; D gene: NA; V gene: TRBV30; CDR3 DNA: TGTGCCTGGAGTGGTGGGACCTACGAGCAGTACTTC; CDR3 protein: CAWSGGTYEQYF
J gene: TRBJ1-5; clone size: NA; CDR3 length: 13; D gene: NA; V gene: TRBV7-8; CDR3 DNA: TGTGCCAGCAGCCCCGAGGGGACCCAGCCCCAGCATTTT; CDR3 protein: CASSPEGTQPQHF
J gene: TRBJ2-7; clone size: NA; CDR3 length: 15; D gene: TRBD1; V gene: TRBV18; CDR3 DNA: TGTGCCAGCTCACCGACAGGACAGGCACCCTACGAGCAGTACTTC; CDR3 protein: CASSPTGQAPYEQYF
J gene: TRBJ2-4; clone size: NA; CDR3 length: 15; D gene: TRBD2; V gene: TRBV6-2/TRBV6-3; CDR3 DNA: TGTGCCAGCAGTACTAGCGGGAGAGGCAAAAACATTCAGTACTTC; CDR3 protein: CASSTSGRGKNIQYF
J gene: TRBJ2-1; clone size: few; CDR3 length: 15; D gene: NA; V gene: TRBV18; CDR3 DNA: TGTGCCAGCTCACCAGGGGACCCTGCGTACAATGAGCAGTTCTTC; CDR3 protein: CASSPGDPAYNEQFF
J gene: TRBJ2-7; clone size: few; CDR3 length: 15; D gene: TRBD1; V gene: TRBV7-8; CDR3 DNA: TGTGCCAGCACCAAGCGGACAGGGGGCGGGTACGAGCAGTACTTC; CDR3 protein: CASTKRTGGGYEQYF
J gene: TRBJ2-7; clone size: few; CDR3 length: 16; D gene: TRBD2; V gene: TRBV28; CDR3 DNA: TGTGCCAGCAGTTATCCTGGGGGGGGGAAAACCTACGAGCAGTACTTC; CDR3 protein: CASSYPGGGKTYEQYF
J gene: TRBJ1-4; clone size: NA; CDR3 length: 13; D gene: NA; V gene: TRBV6-1; CDR3 DNA: TGTGCCAGCTCTTGGGGGAGGGGCGAAAAACTGTTTTTT; CDR3 protein: CASSWGRGEKLFF
J gene: TRBJ1-6; clone size: NA; CDR3 length: 15; D gene: NA; V gene: TRBV20-1; CDR3 DNA: TGCAGTGCTGGCGACAGCATTTACTATAATTCACCCCTCCACTTT; CDR3 protein: CSAGDSIYYNSPLHF
J gene: TRBJ2-2; clone size: NA; CDR3 length: 13; D gene: NA; V gene: TRBV30; CDR3 DNA: TGTGCCTGGAGTGACTCAAACACCGGGGAGCTGTTTTTT; CDR3 protein: CAWSDSNTGELFF
J gene: TRBJ1-1; clone size: NA; CDR3 length: 13; D gene: NA; V gene: TRBV6-1; CDR3 DNA: TGTGCCAGCAGCCGAGACAGTAACACTGAAGCTTTCTTT; CDR3 protein: CASSRDSNTEAFF
J gene: TRBJ2-5; clone size: NA; CDR3 length: 14; D gene: NA; V gene: TRBV20-1; CDR3 DNA: TGCAGTGCTAGAGTGGGTGGTAGCCCGGAGACCCAGTACTTC; CDR3 protein: CSARVGGSPETQYF
J gene: TRBJ1-1; clone size: many; CDR3 length: 16; D gene: NA; V gene: TRBV6-2/TRBV6-3; CDR3 DNA: TGTGCCAGCATCAAAGGGCTGGGGGCGCTTAGAACTGAAGCTTTCTTT; CDR3 protein: CASIKGLGALRTEAFF
J gene: TRBJ2-1; clone size: many; CDR3 length: 16; D gene: TRBD2; V gene: TRBV3-1; CDR3 DNA: TGTGCCAGCAGTCGTTCTAGCGGGAGGGCCGATAATGAGCAGTTCTTC; CDR3 protein: CASSRSSGRADNEQFF
J gene: TRBJ2-5; clone size: many; CDR3 length: 13; D gene: NA; V gene: TRBV20-1; CDR3 DNA: TGCAGTGCTAGAGCGGGAACGCAAGAGACCCAGTACTTC; CDR3 protein: CSARAGTQETQYF
J gene: TRBJ1-5; clone size: few; CDR3 length: 14; D gene: NA; V gene: TRBV19; CDR3 DNA: TGTGCCAGTACTAGGGGACAAGGCAATCAGCCCCAGCATTTT; CDR3 protein: CASTRGQGNQPQHF
J gene: TRBJ2-7; clone size: many; CDR3 length: 14; D gene: TRBD2; V gene: TRBV2; CDR3 DNA: TGTGCCAGCAGTGAAGATCTAGCGGGGGTCGCGCAGTACTTC; CDR3 protein: CASSEDLAGVAQYF
J gene: TRBJ1-2; clone size: NA; CDR3 length: 13; D gene: NA; V gene: TRBV29-1; CDR3 DNA: TGCAGCGTTGAGTTCGGAGCTAACTATGGCTACACCTTC; CDR3 protein: CSVEFGANYGYTF
J gene: TRBJ2-7; clone size: NA; CDR3 length: 11; D gene: NA; V gene: TRBV3-1; CDR3 DNA: TGTGCCAGCAGCCAGACTAGCGAGCAGTACTTC; CDR3 protein: CASSQTSEQYF
J gene: TRBJ1-5; clone size: NA; CDR3 length: 13; D gene: NA; V gene: TRBV24-1; CDR3 DNA: TGTGCCACCCAGAGTCAGGGAGGCCAGCCCCAGCATTTT; CDR3 protein: CATQSQGGQPQHF
J gene: TRBJ2-7; clone size: NA; CDR3 length: 14; D gene: TRBD1; V gene: TRBV20-1; CDR3 DNA: TGCAGTGCTTGGAAGACAGGGATCGCCTACGAGCAGTACTTC; CDR3 protein: CSAWKTGIAYEQYF
J gene: TRBJ1-1; clone size: many; CDR3 length: 14; D gene: NA; V gene: TRBV28; CDR3 DNA: TGTGCCAGCAGTTTAACCCTATCGATCACTGAAGCTTTCTTT; CDR3 protein: CASSLTLSITEAFF
J gene: TRBJ1-2; clone size: NA; CDR3 length: 12; D gene: NA; V gene: TRBV27; CDR3 DNA: TGTGCCAGCAGTTTACGGGGGAGTGGCTACACCTTC; CDR3 protein: CASSLRGSGYTF